This is a list of T cell receptor beta chains from one sample in a study of cytomegalovirus exposure and HLA in healthy donors. The repertoire was sequenced with immunoSEQ multiplex PCR; TCRdb's copy has only in-frame clones and lacks some. This table holds about 200,000 clones, about four fifths found once. Material: PBMCs. The receptors shown here come from a boy aged 2 to 10 in good health and CMV-seronegative. CDR3s include the opening cysteine and the closing phenylalanine or tryptophan. A D gene is named only where the DNA matches it firmly. Clone size is not always given. Where it is, it says once, few, many or a class for expanded clones.

>TRBJ1-2|TRBV6-5|TRBD1|once
CASSYITGQGSDGYTF
TGTGCCAGCAGTTACATCACAGGACAGGGGAGTGATGGCTACACCTTC
>TRBJ2-2|TRBV19|.|.
CASSAGIFTGELFF
TGTGCCAGTAGTGCCGGGATCTTCACCGGGGAGCTGTTTTTT
>TRBJ2-2|TRBV4-3|.|.
CASSQQYRGGGELFF
TGCGCCAGCAGCCAGCAATACAGGGGAGGAGGGGAGCTGTTTTTT
>TRBJ1-6|TRBV10-3|.|.
CAISEGRGWGSSPLHF
TGTGCCATCAGTGAGGGCAGGGGTTGGGGAAGTTCACCCCTCCACTTT
>TRBJ1-5|TRBV5-1|TRBD1|.
CASSLGDRPLAPQHF
TGCGCCAGCAGCTTGGGGGACAGACCCCTTGCGCCCCAGCATTTT
>TRBJ1-5|TRBV2|.|.
CASSEDRAGNQPQHF
TGTGCCAGCAGTGAGGACAGAGCGGGGAATCAGCCCCAGCATTTT
>TRBJ1-1|TRBV19|.|.
CASREREVGTEAFF
TGTGCCAGCAGGGAGAGGGAGGTCGGGACTGAAGCTTTCTTT
>TRBJ1-5|TRBV19|TRBD1|.
CASRGQKLQPQHF
TGTGCCAGTAGGGGACAGAAGCTCCAGCCCCAGCATTTT
>TRBJ2-1|TRBV1|.|.
CTSSLRVPGTSEDNEQFF
TGCACCAGCAGCCTGAGGGTTCCCGGGACTAGCGAGGACAATGAGCAGTTCTTC
>TRBJ2-5|TRBV5-4|.|.
CASSFLQETQYF
TGTGCCAGCAGCTTTCTACAAGAGACCCAGTACTTC
>TRBJ1-1|TRBV29-1|.|.
CSVAGLNTEAFF
TGCAGCGTTGCCGGTTTAAACACTGAAGCTTTCTTT
>TRBJ1-2|TRBV4-2|.|.
CASSQYSGGGYTF
TGTGCCAGCAGCCAATATTCGGGTGGTGGCTACACCTTC
>TRBJ2-7|TRBV7-8|.|.
CASSFRVSYEQYF
TGTGCCAGCAGCTTTCGGGTCTCCTACGAGCAGTACTTC
>TRBJ2-5|TRBV2|.|.
CASREEETQYF
TGTGCCAGCAGAGAGGAAGAGACCCAGTACTTC
>TRBJ2-2|TRBV9|TRBD2|.
CASSRLAGGQAGELFF
TGTGCCAGCAGCCGACTAGCGGGGGGGCAGGCCGGGGAGCTGTTTTTT
>TRBJ2-1|TRBV9|TRBD1|few
CASSVGTGYNEQFF
TGTGCCAGCAGCGTAGGGACAGGGTACAATGAGCAGTTCTTC
>TRBJ1-6|TRBV19|.|.
CASSPRGSYNSPLHF
TGTGCCAGTAGCCCGCGGGGCTCCTATAATTCACCCCTCCACTTT
>TRBJ2-1|TRBV5-1|TRBD2|.
CASSSLAGAPHEQFF
TGCGCCAGCAGCTCCTTAGCGGGGGCCCCCCATGAGCAGTTCTTC
>TRBJ2-3|TRBV27|.|.
CATREITDTQYF
TGTGCCACCCGAGAGATCACAGATACGCAGTATTTT